One TCR beta chain is described in this entry. What it binds is not known. Sequenced by immunoSEQ multiplex PCR; TCRdb stores in-frame clones only, minus some. The sample holds 15,000 to 20,000 clones, 65% to 85% seen once. The data were taken from a study of T cell repertoires in ileal Crohn's disease. Study-wide findings and caveats: Clonal expansions were more frequent in active smokers than non-smokers at surgery. Clonality above 26.8% at surgery always came with endoscopic recurrence.

Specimen: ileal tissue. The clonotype originates from an adult with Crohn's disease.

The CDR3 here is CASSYSTGGRLSLHF. For the CDR3, the DNA is TGTGCCAGCAGTTACTCGACAGGGGGGAGGTTATCCCTCCACTTT. The chain has TRBV6-5 and TRBJ1-6; 9 bases map to TRBD1. Looked up from germline, CDR1 is MNHEY and CDR2 is SVGAGI. The length of the CDR3 is 15 residues. Trimming cost V 0 bases and J 14 bases; bases outside gene matches: 8.